This is a list of T cell receptor beta chains from one sample in a study of OX40 agonist ivuxolimab in advanced cancers. Repertoires were generated with immunoSEQ multiplex PCR, while TCRdb's copy carries only in-frame clones and drops some. Here the sample spans some 96,000 clones, roughly four fifths being singletons. The specimen was CD4+ or CD8+ T cells sorted from blood, collected in a trial of the OX40 agonist ivuxolimab. These receptor sequences come from an adult with an advanced solid tumor such as melanoma, head and neck, liver or kidney cancer. Each CDR3 is given with its conserved first and last residue. The order of the fields is J gene, V gene, D gene, clone size, CDR3 protein, CDR3 DNA. A D gene is named only where the DNA matches it firmly. Size is stated for part of the rows, as once, few or many counts, or as a class when the clone is expanded.

TRBJ2-1	TRBV19	TRBD2	-	CASTQGLAGSNEQFF	TGTGCCAGTACCCAAGGACTAGCGGGGTCCAATGAGCAGTTCTTC
TRBJ2-7	TRBV9	-	-	CASSVGYRTSSYEQYF	TGTGCCAGCAGCGTAGGGTACAGGACCTCCTCCTACGAGCAGTACTTC
TRBJ2-5	TRBV27	TRBD2	-	CASSYRTRQETQYF	TGTGCCAGCAGTTACAGGACTAGACAAGAGACCCAGTACTTC
TRBJ2-7	TRBV5-6	-	-	CASSSYTQALNYEQYF	TGTGCCAGCAGCTCTTATACACAGGCTCTAAACTACGAGCAGTACTTC
TRBJ2-5	TRBV25-1	-	-	CASSANWGGETQYF	TGTGCCAGTTCCGCCAACTGGGGAGGAGAGACCCAGTACTTC
TRBJ2-7	TRBV10-3	-	-	CAISAYLYEQYF	TGTGCCATCTCAGCGTATCTCTACGAGCAGTACTTC
TRBJ2-3	TRBV10-3	TRBD2	-	CAISGYRASGSTDTQYF	TGTGCCATCAGTGGGTATAGGGCTAGCGGGAGCACAGATACGCAGTATTTT
TRBJ2-1	TRBV6-6	TRBD2	-	CASRPSGRAGDEQFF	TGTGCCAGCAGACCCAGCGGGAGGGCCGGGGACGAGCAGTTCTTC
TRBJ2-1	TRBV30	-	-	CAWSSAYNEQFF	TGTGCCTGGAGCTCCGCCTACAATGAGCAGTTCTTC
TRBJ1-4	TRBV7-9	-	-	CASSGSGRGTTNEKLFF	TGTGCCAGCAGCGGATCCGGTAGGGGCACAACTAATGAAAAACTGTTTTTT
TRBJ2-7	TRBV7-6	-	-	CASSLLDNHYEQYF	TGTGCCAGCAGCTTACTGGACAACCACTACGAGCAGTACTTC
TRBJ2-7	TRBV5-1	-	-	CASSFGQNEQYF	TGCGCCAGCAGCTTTGGACAGAACGAGCAGTACTTC
TRBJ1-4	TRBV28	-	-	CASSFLGANEKLFF	TGTGCCAGCAGTTTTTTGGGGGCGAATGAAAAACTGTTTTTT
TRBJ2-1	TRBV7-2	-	-	CASSKTLGANEQFF	TGTGCCAGCAGCAAAACCCTAGGAGCAAATGAGCAGTTCTTC
TRBJ2-2	TRBV7-3	TRBD2	-	CASSLVLAGGSNTGELFF	TGTGCCAGCAGCTTAGTCTTAGCGGGGGGCTCGAACACCGGGGAGCTGTTTTTT
TRBJ1-5	TRBV2	-	-	CASMGARGNQPQHF	TGTGCCAGCATGGGGGCGCGAGGCAATCAGCCCCAGCATTTT
TRBJ2-7	TRBV5-5	TRBD1	-	CASSLSDRAPGEQYF	TGTGCCAGCAGCTTGTCCGACAGGGCCCCGGGGGAGCAGTACTTC
TRBJ2-2	TRBV7-3	TRBD1	-	CASSLGQGRRGLDTGELFF	TGTGCCAGCAGCTTAGGACAGGGGCGGCGAGGATTGGACACCGGGGAGCTGTTTTTT
TRBJ1-1	TRBV5-4	-	-	CASSSYSFLNTEAFF	TGTGCCAGCAGCTCCTACAGTTTTTTGAACACTGAAGCTTTCTTT
TRBJ2-5	TRBV5-4	TRBD1	-	CASSTRQGQETQYF	TGTGCCAGCAGCACCCGACAGGGACAAGAGACCCAGTACTTC
TRBJ2-1	TRBV27	-	-	CASSWTFGNEQFF	TGTGCCAGCAGTTGGACATTTGGTAATGAGCAGTTCTTC
TRBJ1-2	TRBV7-9	-	-	CASSSGPKDYTF	TGTGCCAGCAGCTCGGGTCCCAAGGACTACACCTTC
TRBJ2-7	TRBV28	TRBD1	-	CASSLWGQGSGYEQYF	TGTGCCAGCAGTTTATGGGGACAGGGTTCAGGCTACGAGCAGTACTTC
TRBJ2-3	TRBV7-3	TRBD2	-	CASSAAGTSQDTQYF	TGTGCCAGCAGCGCCGCCGGGACTAGTCAAGATACGCAGTATTTT
TRBJ1-4	TRBV4-2	-	few	CASSHRQADEKLFF	TGTGCCAGCAGCCACCGACAGGCTGATGAAAAACTGTTTTTT
TRBJ1-1	TRBV19	-	-	CASSIGDLGQNTEAFF	TGTGCCAGTAGTATTGGGGACCTGGGTCAGAACACTGAAGCTTTCTTT
TRBJ2-1	TRBV5-1	-	once	CASSSNVGRGSYNEQFF	TGCGCCAGCAGCTCGAATGTCGGGAGAGGCTCCTACAATGAGCAGTTCTTC
TRBJ2-3	TRBV4-1	-	once	CASSLRVGLSTDTQYF	TGCGCCAGCAGCCTTAGGGTGGGGTTAAGCACAGATACGCAGTATTTT
TRBJ2-1	TRBV7-9	-	-	CASRAGAYNEQFF	TGTGCCAGCAGGGCAGGGGCCTACAATGAGCAGTTCTTC
TRBJ1-4	TRBV2	TRBD1	-	CASIRDRGSGEKLFF	TGTGCCAGCATCCGGGACAGGGGATCGGGGGAAAAACTGTTTTTT
TRBJ1-1	TRBV29-1	-	-	CSVRAGLITEAFF	TGCAGCGTGAGGGCAGGGTTGATCACTGAAGCTTTCTTT
TRBJ2-3	TRBV19	TRBD2	-	CASQRTSGLTDTQYF	TGTGCCAGTCAAAGGACTAGCGGCCTCACAGATACGCAGTATTTT
TRBJ2-3	TRBV6-1	-	-	CASSERRGDTQYF	TGTGCCAGCAGTGAAAGGAGGGGCGATACGCAGTATTTT
TRBJ2-4	TRBV30	-	-	CAWSVPDRIKNIQYF	TGTGCCTGGAGTGTACCCGACAGAATAAAAAACATTCAGTACTTC
TRBJ2-7	TRBV15	-	-	CATSRDTASRQYF	TGTGCCACCAGCAGAGACACAGCCTCGCGGCAGTACTTC
TRBJ1-5	TRBV7-4	-	-	CASSLTGLSNQPQHF	TGTGCCAGCAGCTTAACAGGACTTAGCAATCAGCCCCAGCATTTT
TRBJ2-5	TRBV6-5	TRBD1	once	CASSDRGRETQYF	TGTGCCAGCAGCGACAGGGGCCGAGAGACCCAGTACTTC
TRBJ1-1	TRBV7-2	TRBD1	-	CASSFNRGYMNTEAFF	TGTGCCAGCAGCTTTAACAGGGGGTACATGAACACTGAAGCTTTCTTT
TRBJ1-3	TRBV6-5	-	-	CASRSDGASGNTIYF	TGTGCCAGCAGGAGCGACGGCGCCTCTGGAAACACCATATATTTT
TRBJ2-6	TRBV7-3	-	few	CASSLRAGANVLTF	TGTGCCAGCAGCTTAAGGGCTGGGGCCAACGTCCTGACTTTC
TRBJ2-5	TRBV7-2	TRBD2	-	CASRQGLAGGQGTQYF	TGTGCCAGCAGGCAGGGACTAGCGGGGGGGCAGGGGACCCAGTACTTC
TRBJ2-1	TRBV28	TRBD2	-	CASSSSGRGNEQFF	TGTGCCAGCAGTTCTAGCGGGAGGGGGAATGAGCAGTTCTTC
TRBJ1-1	TRBV28	-	-	CASSLTAASGETEAFF	TGTGCCAGCAGTTTAACTGCTGCCTCAGGGGAAACTGAAGCTTTCTTT
TRBJ1-1	TRBV5-1	TRBD1	-	CASSFQTGGRNTEAFF	TGCGCCAGCAGCTTCCAGACAGGGGGAAGGAACACTGAAGCTTTCTTT
TRBJ2-1	TRBV4-3	-	-	CASSQEDSLSSYNEQFF	TGCGCCAGCAGCCAAGAGGACTCCCTGAGCTCCTACAATGAGCAGTTCTTC
TRBJ1-3	TRBV5-1	-	-	CASSLTAGLGSGNTIYF	TGCGCCAGCAGCTTGACGGCAGGCCTGGGGTCTGGAAACACCATATATTTT
TRBJ2-3	TRBV4-1	-	-	CASSPRPFTDTQYF	TGCGCCAGCAGCCCCCGACCTTTTACAGATACGCAGTATTTT
TRBJ2-4	TRBV4-3	-	-	CASSHLGLAKNIQYF	TGCGCCAGCAGCCACCTAGGATTAGCCAAAAACATTCAGTACTTC
TRBJ2-7	TRBV2	TRBD2	-	CASRLTSGSYKGPYEQYF	TGTGCCAGCAGACTAACTAGCGGGAGTTATAAGGGCCCCTACGAGCAGTACTTC
TRBJ2-3	TRBV7-9	-	-	CASSSTVYTDTQYF	TGTGCCAGCAGCTCGACAGTATACACAGATACGCAGTATTTT
TRBJ1-3	TRBV4-3	-	-	CASSHRDGGNTIYF	TGCGCCAGCAGCCATCGGGACGGCGGAAACACCATATATTTT
TRBJ2-5	TRBV5-1	-	-	CASSLGRETQYF	TGCGCCAGCAGCTTGGGAAGGGAGACCCAGTACTTC
TRBJ2-3	TRBV5-1	-	-	CASSSGPQSADTQYF	TGCGCCAGCAGTTCGGGCCCTCAATCGGCAGATACGCAGTATTTT
TRBJ2-5	TRBV7-2	TRBD1	-	CASSPEIGGDTQETQYF	TGTGCCAGCAGCCCGGAAATAGGGGGCGACACCCAAGAGACCCAGTACTTC